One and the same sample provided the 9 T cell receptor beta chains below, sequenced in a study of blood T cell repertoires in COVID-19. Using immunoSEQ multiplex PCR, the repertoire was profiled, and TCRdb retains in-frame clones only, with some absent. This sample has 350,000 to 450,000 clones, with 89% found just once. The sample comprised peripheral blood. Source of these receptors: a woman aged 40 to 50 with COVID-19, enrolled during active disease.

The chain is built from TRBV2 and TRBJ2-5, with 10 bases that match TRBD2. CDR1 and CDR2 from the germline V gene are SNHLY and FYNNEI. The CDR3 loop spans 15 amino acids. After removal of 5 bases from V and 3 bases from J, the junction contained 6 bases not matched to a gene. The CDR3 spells CASSNLSGREETQYF. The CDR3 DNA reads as TGTGCCAGCAGTAACCTCAGCGGGAGGGAAGAGACCCAGTACTTC. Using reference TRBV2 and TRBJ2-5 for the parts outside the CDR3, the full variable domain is EPEVTQTPSHQVTQMGQEVILRCVPISNHLYFYWYRQILGQKVEFLVSFYNNEISEKSEIFDDQFSVERPDGSNFTLKIRSTKLEDSAMYFCASSNLSGREETQYFGPGTRLLVL.

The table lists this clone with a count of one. The CDR3 here is CASSRTGVNGSPLHF. Written as DNA, the CDR3 is TGTGCCAGCAGCCGAACAGGGGTGAACGGGTCACCCCTCCACTTT. This chain connects TRBV5-6 to TRBJ1-6; 7 positions agree with TRBD1. The CDR3 extends over 15 amino acids. The V gene's germline CDR1 is SGHDT and CDR2 YYEEEE. V was pared by 4 bases and J by 10 bases, with 11 bases of the junction left unmatched.

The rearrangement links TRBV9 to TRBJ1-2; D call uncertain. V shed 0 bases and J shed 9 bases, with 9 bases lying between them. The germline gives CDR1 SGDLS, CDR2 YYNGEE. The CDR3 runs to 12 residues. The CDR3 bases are TGTGCCAGCAGCGTAGCGGGAGGCAGCTACACCTTC. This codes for CASSVAGGSYTF.

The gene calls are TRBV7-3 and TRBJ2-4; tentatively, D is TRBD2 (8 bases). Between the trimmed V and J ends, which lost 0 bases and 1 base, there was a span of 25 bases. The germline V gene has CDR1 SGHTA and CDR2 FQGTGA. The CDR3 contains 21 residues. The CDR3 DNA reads TGTGCCAGCAGCTTAACTCGGGACAGCGGGAGAGGTCGTATCGCCAAAAACATTCAGTACTTC. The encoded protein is CASSLTRDSGRGRIAKNIQYF.

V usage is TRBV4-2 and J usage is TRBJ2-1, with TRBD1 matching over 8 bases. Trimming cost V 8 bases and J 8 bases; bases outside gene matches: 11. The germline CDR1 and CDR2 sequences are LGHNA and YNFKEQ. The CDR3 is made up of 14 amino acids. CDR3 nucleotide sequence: TGTGCCAGCGATTCGACAGGGGTCGGCGATGAGCAGTTCTTC. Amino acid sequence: CASDSTGVGDEQFF.

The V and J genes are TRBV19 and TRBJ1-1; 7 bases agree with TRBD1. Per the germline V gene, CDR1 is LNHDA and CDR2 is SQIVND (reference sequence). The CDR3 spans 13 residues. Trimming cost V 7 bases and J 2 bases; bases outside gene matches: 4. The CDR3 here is CASTDRINTEAFF. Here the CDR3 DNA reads TGTGCCAGTACGGACAGGATAAACACTGAAGCTTTCTTT. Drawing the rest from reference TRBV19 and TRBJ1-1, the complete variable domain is DGGITQSPKYLFRKEGQNVTLSCEQNLNHDAMYWYRQDPGQGLRLIYYSQIVNDFQKGDIAEGYSVSREKKESFPLTVTSAQKNPTAFYLCASTDRINTEAFFGQGTRLTVV.

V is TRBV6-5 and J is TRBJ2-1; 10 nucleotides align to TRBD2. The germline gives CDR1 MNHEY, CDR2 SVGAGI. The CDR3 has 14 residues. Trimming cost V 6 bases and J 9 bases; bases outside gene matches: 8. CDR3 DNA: TGTGCCAGCAGGCCCCTCAGCGGGGGGGGTGAGCAGTTCTTC. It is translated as CASRPLSGGGEQFF.

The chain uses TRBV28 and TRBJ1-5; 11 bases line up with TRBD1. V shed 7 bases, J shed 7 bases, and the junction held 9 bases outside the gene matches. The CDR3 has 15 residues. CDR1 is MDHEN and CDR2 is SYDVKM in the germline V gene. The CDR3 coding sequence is TGTGCCAGCATCGGGACAGGGGGGTCTTTGCAGCCCCAGCATTTT. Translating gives CASIGTGGSLQPQHF. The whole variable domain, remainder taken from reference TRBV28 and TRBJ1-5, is DVKVTQSSRYLVKRTGEKVFLECVQDMDHENMFWYRQDPGLGLRLIYFSYDVKMKEKGDIPEGYSVSREKKERFSLILESASTNQTSMYLCASIGTGGSLQPQHFGDGTRLSIL.

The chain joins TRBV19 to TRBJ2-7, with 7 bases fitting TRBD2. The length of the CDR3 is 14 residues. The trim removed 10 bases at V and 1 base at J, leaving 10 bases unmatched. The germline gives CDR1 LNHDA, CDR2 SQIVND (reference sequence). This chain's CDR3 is CATSGRGASYEQYF. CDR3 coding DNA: TGTGCCACCTCTGGGAGGGGCGCTTCCTACGAGCAGTACTTC.